This T cell receptor beta chain derives from a study of CD8 T cells in Susac syndrome. RNA amounts of about 0.5 to 1 ug underwent reverse transcription with random hexamers. TCRdb recomputed calls from the immunoSEQ multiplex PCR reads with MiXCR, one row per CDR3 protein. The sample shows approximately 150,000 distinct CDR3 sequences, 90% to 95% of them seen only once. The CDR3 is 17 amino acids. V lost 2 bases and J 2 bases, leaving 16 bases between the germline ends. Germline CDR1 and CDR2: WSHSY and SAAADI. CD8+ and CD4+ T cells circulating in blood were sequenced for TCR beta. Healthy donors constituted the control group, matched for age and sex. The authors negatively isolated CD8+ and CD4+ T cells and FACS-enriched TEMRA cells.

Sequenced input: CD4+ T cells from PBMCs. The chain uses TRBV10-2 and TRBJ2-1; a weak D match, TRBD1 (5 bases). The TCR comes from a human donor in good health. CDR3 nucleotides: TGCGCCAGCAGTGAGGAAGGACACCTCTCCACCTACAATGAGCAGTTCTTC. It is translated as CASSEEGHLSTYNEQFF.